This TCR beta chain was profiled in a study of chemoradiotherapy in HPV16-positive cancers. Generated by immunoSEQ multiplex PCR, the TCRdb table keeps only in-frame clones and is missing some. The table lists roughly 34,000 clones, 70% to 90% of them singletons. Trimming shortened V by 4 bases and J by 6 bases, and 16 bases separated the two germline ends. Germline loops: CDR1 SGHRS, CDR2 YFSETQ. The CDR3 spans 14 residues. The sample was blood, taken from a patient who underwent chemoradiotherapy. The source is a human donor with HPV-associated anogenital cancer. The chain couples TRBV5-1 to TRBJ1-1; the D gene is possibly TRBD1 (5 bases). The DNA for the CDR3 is TGCGCCAGCAGCACAGAGCAGGGACTATCTGAAGCTTTCTTT. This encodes CASSTEQGLSEAFF. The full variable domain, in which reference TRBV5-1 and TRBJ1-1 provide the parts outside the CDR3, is KAGVTQTPRYLIKTRGQQVTLSCSPISGHRSVSWYQQTPGQGLQFLFEYFSETQRNKGNFPGRFSGRQFSNSRSEMNVSTLELGDSALYLCASSTEQGLSEAFFGQGTRLTVV.